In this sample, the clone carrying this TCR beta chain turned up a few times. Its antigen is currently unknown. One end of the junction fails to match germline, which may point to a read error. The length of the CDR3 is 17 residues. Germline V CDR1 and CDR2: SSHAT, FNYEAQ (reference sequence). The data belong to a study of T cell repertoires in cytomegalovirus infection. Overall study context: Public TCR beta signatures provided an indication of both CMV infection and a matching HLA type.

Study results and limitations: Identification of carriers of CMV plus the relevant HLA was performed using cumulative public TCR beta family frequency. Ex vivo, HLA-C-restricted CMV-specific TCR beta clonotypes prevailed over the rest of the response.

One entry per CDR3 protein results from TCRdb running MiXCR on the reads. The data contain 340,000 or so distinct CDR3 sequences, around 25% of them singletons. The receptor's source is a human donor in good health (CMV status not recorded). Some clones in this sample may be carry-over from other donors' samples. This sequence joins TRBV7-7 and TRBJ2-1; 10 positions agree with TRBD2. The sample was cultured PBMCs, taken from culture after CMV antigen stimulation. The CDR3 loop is CASSPGAGLAGEGEQFF. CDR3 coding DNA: TGTGCTAGCAGCCCCGGAGCCGGGCTAGCGGGAGAGGGGGAGCAGTTCTTC. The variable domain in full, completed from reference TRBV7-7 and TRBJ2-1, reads GAGVSQSPRYKVTKRGQDVTLRCDPISSHATLYWYQQALGQGPEFLTYFNYEAQPDKSGLPSDRFSAERPEGSISTLTIQRTEQRDSAMYRCASSPGAGLAGEGEQFFGPGTRLTVL.